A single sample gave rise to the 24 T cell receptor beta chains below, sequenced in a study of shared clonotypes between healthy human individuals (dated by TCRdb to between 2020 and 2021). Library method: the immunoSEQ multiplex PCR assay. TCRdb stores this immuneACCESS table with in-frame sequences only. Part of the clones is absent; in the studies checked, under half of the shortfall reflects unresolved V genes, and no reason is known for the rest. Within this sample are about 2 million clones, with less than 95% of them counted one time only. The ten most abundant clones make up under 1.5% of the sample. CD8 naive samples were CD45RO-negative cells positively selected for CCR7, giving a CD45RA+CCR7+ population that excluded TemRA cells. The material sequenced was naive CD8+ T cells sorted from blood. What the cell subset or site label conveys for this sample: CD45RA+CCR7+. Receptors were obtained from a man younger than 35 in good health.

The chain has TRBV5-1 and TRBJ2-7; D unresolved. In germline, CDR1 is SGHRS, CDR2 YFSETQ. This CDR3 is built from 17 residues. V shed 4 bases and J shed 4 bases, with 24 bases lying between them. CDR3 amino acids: CASSKGSELPIPYEQYF. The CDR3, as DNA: TGCGCCAGCAGCAAAGGCTCAGAACTTCCTATTCCTTACGAGCAGTACTTC. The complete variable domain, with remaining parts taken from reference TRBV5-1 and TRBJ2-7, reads KAGVTQTPRYLIKTRGQQVTLSCSPISGHRSVSWYQQTPGQGLQFLFEYFSETQRNKGNFPGRFSGRQFSNSRSEMNVSTLELGDSALYLCASSKGSELPIPYEQYFGPGTRLTVT.

The CDR3 here is CASSQDGLAAYNEQFF. CDR3 nucleotide sequence: TGCGCCAGCAGCCAAGATGGCCTAGCGGCCTACAATGAGCAGTTCTTC. The V gene is TRBV4-3, the J gene TRBJ2-1, with 7 bases aligning to TRBD2. With V trimmed by 0 bases and J by 2 bases, 4 bases remained unmatched. CDR3 size: 16 residues. Per germline, CDR1 LGHNA and CDR2 YSLEER.

The chain's CDR3 is CATLPADYNEQFF. CDR3 coding DNA: TGTGCCACCCTACCGGCGGACTACAATGAGCAGTTCTTC. The chain recombines TRBV19 with TRBJ2-1, with D hard to call. Trimming stripped 10 bases from V and 3 bases from J, with 13 bases between. CDR3 length: 13 residues. Germline CDR1 reads LNHDA; CDR2 reads SQIVND (reference sequence).

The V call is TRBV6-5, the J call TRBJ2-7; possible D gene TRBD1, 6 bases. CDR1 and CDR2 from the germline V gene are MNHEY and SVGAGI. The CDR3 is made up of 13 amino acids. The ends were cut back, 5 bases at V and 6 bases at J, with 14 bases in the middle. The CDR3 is CASSDKQGLEQYF. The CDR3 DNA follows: TGTGCCAGCAGTGACAAACAGGGCCTCGAGCAGTACTTC.

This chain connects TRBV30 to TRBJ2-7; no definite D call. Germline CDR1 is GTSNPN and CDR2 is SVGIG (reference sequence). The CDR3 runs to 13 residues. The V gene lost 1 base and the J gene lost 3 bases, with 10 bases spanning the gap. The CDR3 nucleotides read TGTGCCTGGAGTGGCGTAGCCTACTACGAGCAGTACTTC. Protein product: CAWSGVAYYEQYF.

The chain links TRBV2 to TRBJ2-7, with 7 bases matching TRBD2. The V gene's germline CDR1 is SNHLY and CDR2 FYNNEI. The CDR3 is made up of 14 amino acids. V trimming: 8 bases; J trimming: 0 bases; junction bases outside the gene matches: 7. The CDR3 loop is CASCSGSSSYEQYF. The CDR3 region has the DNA TGTGCCAGCTGTAGCGGGTCGAGCTCCTACGAGCAGTACTTC.

The CDR3 reads CASSFHPGQGVHEQFF. The CDR3 DNA follows: TGTGCCAGCAGCTTTCATCCCGGACAGGGGGTGCATGAGCAGTTCTTC. This chain uses TRBV7-2 with TRBJ2-1; 10 bases are a match to TRBD1. The CDR3 sequence is 16 residues long. V lost 3 bases to trimming and J lost 8 bases; unmatched junction nucleotides: 10. Germline V lookup: CDR1 SGHTA, CDR2 FQGNSA.

The CDR3 DNA sequence: TGCGCCAGCAGCTTCAGATCTAGCACAGATACGCAGTATTTT. Translating gives CASSFRSSTDTQYF. The V and J genes are TRBV5-1 and TRBJ2-3; D remains ambiguous. Trimming stripped 2 bases from V and 0 bases from J, with 7 bases between. CDR1 is SGHRS and CDR2 is YFSETQ in the germline V gene. The CDR3 totals 14 residues.

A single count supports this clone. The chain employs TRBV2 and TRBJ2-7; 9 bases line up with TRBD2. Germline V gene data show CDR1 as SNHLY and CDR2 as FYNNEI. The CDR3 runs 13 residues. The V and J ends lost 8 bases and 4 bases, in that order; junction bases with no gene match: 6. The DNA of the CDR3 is TGTGCCAGCGGGGTAGCGGGAGTGTACGAGCAGTACTTC. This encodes CASGVAGVYEQYF.

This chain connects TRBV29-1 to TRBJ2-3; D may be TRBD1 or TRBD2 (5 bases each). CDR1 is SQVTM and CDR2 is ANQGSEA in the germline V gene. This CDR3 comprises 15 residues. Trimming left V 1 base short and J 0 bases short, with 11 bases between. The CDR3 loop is CSVEGPGRSTDTQYF. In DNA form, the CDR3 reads TGCAGCGTTGAAGGCCCGGGACGAAGCACAGATACGCAGTATTTT.

In DNA, the CDR3 is TGTGCCAGCAGTACCCCCGACAGGGGGAACGACCAGTACTTC. Encoded protein: CASSTPDRGNDQYF. The chain recombines TRBV11-2 with TRBJ2-5, with 9 bases that match TRBD1. The CDR3 totals 14 residues. Trimming at V came to 6 bases and at J to 10 bases, leaving 12 bases not matched to a gene. Germline assignment: CDR1 SGHAT and CDR2 FQNNGV.

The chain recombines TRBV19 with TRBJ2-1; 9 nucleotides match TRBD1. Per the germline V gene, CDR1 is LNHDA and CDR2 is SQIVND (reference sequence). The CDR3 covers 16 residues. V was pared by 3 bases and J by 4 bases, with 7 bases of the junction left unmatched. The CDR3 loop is CASSIPPGQGYNEQFF. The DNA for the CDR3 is TGTGCCAGTAGTATCCCACCGGGACAGGGTTACAATGAGCAGTTCTTC.

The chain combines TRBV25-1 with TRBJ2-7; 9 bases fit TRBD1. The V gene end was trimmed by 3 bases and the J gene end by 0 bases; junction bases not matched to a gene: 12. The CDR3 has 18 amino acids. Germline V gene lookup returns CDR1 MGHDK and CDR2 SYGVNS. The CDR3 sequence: CASSDTTKSTGGSYEQYF. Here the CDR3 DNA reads TGTGCCAGCAGTGATACCACTAAGTCGACAGGGGGCTCCTACGAGCAGTACTTC.

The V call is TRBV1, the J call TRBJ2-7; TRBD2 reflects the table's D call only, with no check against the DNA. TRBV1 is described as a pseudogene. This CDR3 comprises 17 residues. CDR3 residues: CTSSPGRGEQGGREQYF. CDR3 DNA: TGCACCAGCAGCCCCGGAAGAGGGGAACAGGGAGGGCGAGAGCAGTACTTC.

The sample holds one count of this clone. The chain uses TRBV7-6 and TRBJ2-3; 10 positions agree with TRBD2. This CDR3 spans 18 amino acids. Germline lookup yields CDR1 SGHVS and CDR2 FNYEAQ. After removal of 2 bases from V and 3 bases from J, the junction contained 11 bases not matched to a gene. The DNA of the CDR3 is TGTGCCAGCAGCTTATTGAGGGCTAGCGGGAGTTGGACAGATACGCAGTATTTT. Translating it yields CASSLLRASGSWTDTQYF.

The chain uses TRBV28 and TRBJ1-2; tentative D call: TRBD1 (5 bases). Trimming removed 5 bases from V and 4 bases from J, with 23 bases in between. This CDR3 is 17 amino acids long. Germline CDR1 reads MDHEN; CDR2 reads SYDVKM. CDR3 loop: CASSPNLRDPTTYGYTF. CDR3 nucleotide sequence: TGTGCCAGCAGTCCCAACCTTCGGGACCCTACTACCTATGGCTACACCTTC.

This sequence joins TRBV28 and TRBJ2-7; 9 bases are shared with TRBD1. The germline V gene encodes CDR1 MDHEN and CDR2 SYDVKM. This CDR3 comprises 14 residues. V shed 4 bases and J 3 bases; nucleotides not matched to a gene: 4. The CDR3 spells CASSSGQGYYEQYF. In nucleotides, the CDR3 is TGTGCCAGCAGTTCCGGACAGGGGTACTACGAGCAGTACTTC.

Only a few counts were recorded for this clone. CDR3 loop: CASSPDGGGEQYF. The DNA of the CDR3 is TGTGCCAGTAGTCCCGATGGGGGTGGCGAGCAGTACTTC. The rearrangement uses TRBV19 and TRBJ2-7, with D possibly being TRBD1 or TRBD2 (5 bases each). Germline V gene lookup returns CDR1 LNHDA and CDR2 SQIVND (reference sequence). The germline V and J ends were trimmed by 5 bases and 6 bases, with 14 bases remaining between them. The CDR3 covers 13 residues. The whole variable domain, filled in from reference TRBV19 and TRBJ2-7, reads DGGITQSPKYLFRKEGQNVTLSCEQNLNHDAMYWYRQDPGQGLRLIYYSQIVNDFQKGDIAEGYSVSREKKESFPLTVTSAQKNPTAFYLCASSPDGGGEQYFGPGTRLTVT.

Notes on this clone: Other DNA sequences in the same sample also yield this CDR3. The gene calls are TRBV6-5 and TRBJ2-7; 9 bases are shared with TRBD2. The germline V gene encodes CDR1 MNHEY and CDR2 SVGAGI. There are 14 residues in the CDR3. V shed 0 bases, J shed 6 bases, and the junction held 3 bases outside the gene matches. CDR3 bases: TGTGCCAGCAGTTACTCATCACTAGCGGGCGAGCAGTACTTC. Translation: CASSYSSLAGEQYF.

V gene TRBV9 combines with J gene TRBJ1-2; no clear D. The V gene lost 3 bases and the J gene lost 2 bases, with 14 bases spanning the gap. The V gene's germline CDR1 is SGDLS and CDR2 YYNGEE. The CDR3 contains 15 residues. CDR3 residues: CASSASLRSNYGYTF. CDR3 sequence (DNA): TGTGCCAGCAGCGCCTCTCTTCGGTCAAACTATGGCTACACCTTC.

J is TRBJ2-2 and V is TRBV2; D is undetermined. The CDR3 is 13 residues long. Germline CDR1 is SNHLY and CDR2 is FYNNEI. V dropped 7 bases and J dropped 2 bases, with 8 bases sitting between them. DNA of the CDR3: TGTGCCAGCATTCCCCGTAACACCGGGGAGCTGTTTTTT. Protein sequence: CASIPRNTGELFF.

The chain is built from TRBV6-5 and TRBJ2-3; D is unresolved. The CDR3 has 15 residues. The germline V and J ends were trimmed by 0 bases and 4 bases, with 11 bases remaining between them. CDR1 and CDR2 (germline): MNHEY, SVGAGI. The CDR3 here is CASSYSNAWPDTQYF. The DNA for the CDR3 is TGTGCCAGCAGTTACTCGAATGCCTGGCCAGATACGCAGTATTTT.

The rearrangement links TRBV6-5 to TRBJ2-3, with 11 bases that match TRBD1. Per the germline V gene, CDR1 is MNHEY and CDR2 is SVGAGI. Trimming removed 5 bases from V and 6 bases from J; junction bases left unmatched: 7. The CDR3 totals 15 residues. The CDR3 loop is CASSHRGQGADTQYF. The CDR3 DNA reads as TGTGCCAGCAGTCACCGCGGACAGGGGGCCGATACGCAGTATTTT.

Written as DNA, the CDR3 is TGTGCCAGCAGTTTAGGGATAGCGAGCACAGATACGCAGTATTTT. Amino acids: CASSLGIASTDTQYF. The genes are TRBV27 and TRBJ2-3, with D perhaps TRBD2 (5 bases). V lost 2 bases and J lost 0, with 9 bases in between. From germline, CDR1 is MNHEY and CDR2 SMNVEV (reference sequence). The CDR3 consists of 15 residues.